One sample yielded the 5 T cell receptor beta chains listed below, sequenced in a study of T-cell reconstitution after alpha-beta-depleted transplantation in children. TCRbeta library construction was performed incorporating unique molecular identifiers. TCRdb ran MiXCR on the PCR reads and lists one entry per CDR3 protein. Of about 980,000 distinct CDR3 sequences listed, under 30% were seen once; the top ten hold about 28%. The sample was PBMCs, mostly from graft donor cells, taken 360 days after TCRalphabeta/CD19-depleted stem cell transplant. Source of these receptors: a boy less than two years old who had a stem cell transplant for SCID, so the T cells may come from the graft donor.

In its sample, this clonotype was seen a few times. The rearrangement joins TRBV5-1 to TRBJ2-3; TRBD2 agrees at 7 bases. V lost 4 bases, J lost 2 bases, and 4 bases stayed unmatched. CDR3 length equals 14 residues. Germline CDR1 SGHRS, CDR2 YFSETQ. The DNA of the CDR3 is TGCGCCAGCAGCACCTGGGACTACACAGATACGCAGTATTTT. Translating gives CASSTWDYTDTQYF.

This clonotype was picked up a small number of times. The chain employs TRBV6-1 and TRBJ2-6; D not resolved. V lost 6 bases and J 0 bases, leaving 9 bases between the germline ends. The CDR3 runs 15 residues. Germline assignment: CDR1 MNHNS and CDR2 SASEGT. The CDR3 coding sequence is TGTGCCAGCAGCCGAAAAAGCTCTGGGGCCAACGTCCTGACTTTC. It codes for CASSRKSSGANVLTF.

This chain links TRBV6-1 with TRBJ2-3; TRBD1 matches at 10 bases. Germline loops: CDR1 MNHNS, CDR2 SASEGT. The CDR3 sequence is 17 residues long. V lost 5 bases and J lost 6; bases outside the gene matches: 14. Here the CDR3 reads CASSLNRQGAREDTQYF. In DNA form, the CDR3 reads TGTGCCAGCAGTCTCAATAGACAGGGGGCGAGAGAGGATACGCAGTATTTT.

The table lists this clonotype with a few counts. The rearrangement joins TRBV27 to TRBJ2-2; 9 bases line up with TRBD1. Looked up from germline, CDR1 is MNHEY and CDR2 is SMNVEV (reference sequence). This CDR3 region has 16 residues. V was pared by 5 bases and J by 3 bases, with 7 bases of the junction left unmatched. CDR3 residues: CASSPGQGWDTGELFF. The CDR3 DNA follows: TGTGCCAGCAGTCCCGGACAGGGGTGGGACACCGGGGAGCTGTTTTTT.

This clonotype turned up a few times. V and J are TRBV6-5 and TRBJ2-2; D unclear. The germline gives CDR1 MNHEY, CDR2 SVGAGI. This CDR3 has 14 residues. V was clipped by 1 base and J by 0 bases, with 3 bases between them. CDR3 sequence: CASSYFANTGELFF. For the CDR3, the DNA is TGTGCCAGCAGTTACTTCGCGAACACCGGGGAGCTGTTTTTT.